The entry below gives a single T cell receptor (beta chain) sequence along with its context. The sample comes from a study of blood T cell repertoires in COVID-19. In the study overall: Acute and convalescent COVID-19 samples came from the United States, Italy and Spain. From T cells, B-cell-depleted T cells, or PBMCs came the material, which was cDNA or gDNA.

Methods used by the authors: Reference gene primers were amplified, and this amplification served to estimate nucleated cell counts. The protocol was immunoSEQ multiplex PCR, while the TCRdb copy is restricted to in-frame clones and leaves out a portion. V and J calls and clone size follow that table, whereas D and trimming were derived from the DNA. Altogether about 83,000 clones are present, roughly 82% being singletons, with the ten largest covering less than 20%. Germline V CDR1 and CDR2: SGDLS, YYNGEE. This CDR3 comprises 17 residues. V lost 0 bases, J lost 4 bases, and 9 bases stayed unmatched.

This clonotype originated in an elderly woman with active or convalescent COVID-19. Sequencing input: peripheral blood. J is TRBJ2-1 and V is TRBV9; TRBD2 aligns across 8 bases. The CDR3 coding sequence is TGTGCCAGCAGCGTAGGAATTAAGCGGGGGCCATACAATGAGCAGTTCTTC. Translating gives CASSVGIKRGPYNEQFF.